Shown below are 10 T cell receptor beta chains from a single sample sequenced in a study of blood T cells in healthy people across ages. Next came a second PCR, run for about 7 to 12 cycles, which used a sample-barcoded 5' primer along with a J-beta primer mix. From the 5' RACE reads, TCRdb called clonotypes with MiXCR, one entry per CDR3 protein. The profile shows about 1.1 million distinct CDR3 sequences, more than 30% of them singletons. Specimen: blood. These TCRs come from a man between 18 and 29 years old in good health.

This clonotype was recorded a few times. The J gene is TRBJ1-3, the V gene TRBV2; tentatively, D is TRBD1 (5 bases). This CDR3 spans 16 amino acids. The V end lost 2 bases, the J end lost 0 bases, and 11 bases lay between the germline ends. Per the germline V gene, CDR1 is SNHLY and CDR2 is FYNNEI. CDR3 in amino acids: CASSERQQTSGNTIYF. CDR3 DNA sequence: TGTGCCAGCAGTGAAAGACAGCAAACCTCTGGAAACACCATATATTTT.

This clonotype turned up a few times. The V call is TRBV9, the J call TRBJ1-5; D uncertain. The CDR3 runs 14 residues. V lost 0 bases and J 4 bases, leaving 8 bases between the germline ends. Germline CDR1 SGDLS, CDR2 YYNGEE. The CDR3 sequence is CASSVDAANQPQHF. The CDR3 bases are TGTGCCAGCAGCGTAGACGCTGCAAATCAGCCCCAGCATTTT. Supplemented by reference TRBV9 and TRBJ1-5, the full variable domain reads DSGVTQTPKHLITATGQRVTLRCSPRSGDLSVYWYQQSLDQGLQFLIQYYNGEERAKGNILERFSAQQFPDLHSELNLSSLELGDSALYFCASSVDAANQPQHFGDGTRLSIL.

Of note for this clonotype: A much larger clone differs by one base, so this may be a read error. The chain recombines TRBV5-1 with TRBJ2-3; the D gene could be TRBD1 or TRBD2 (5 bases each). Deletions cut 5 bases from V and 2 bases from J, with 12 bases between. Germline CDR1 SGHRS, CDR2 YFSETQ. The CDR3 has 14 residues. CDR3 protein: CASRVGPFTDTQYF. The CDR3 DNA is TGCGCCAGCAGAGTGGGACCTTTCACAGATACGCAGTATTTT.

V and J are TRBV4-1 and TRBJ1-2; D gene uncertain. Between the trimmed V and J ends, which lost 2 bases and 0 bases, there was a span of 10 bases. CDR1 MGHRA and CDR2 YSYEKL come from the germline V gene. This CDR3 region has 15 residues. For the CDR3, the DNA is TGCGCCAGCAGCCAAACAAGCAGACCTAACTATGGCTACACCTTC. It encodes CASSQTSRPNYGYTF.

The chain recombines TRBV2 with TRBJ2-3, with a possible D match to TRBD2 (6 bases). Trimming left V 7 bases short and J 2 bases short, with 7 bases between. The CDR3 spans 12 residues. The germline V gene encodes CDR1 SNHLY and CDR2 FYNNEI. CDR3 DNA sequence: TGTGCCAGCATAGCGGACACAGATACGCAGTATTTT. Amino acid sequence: CASIADTDTQYF.

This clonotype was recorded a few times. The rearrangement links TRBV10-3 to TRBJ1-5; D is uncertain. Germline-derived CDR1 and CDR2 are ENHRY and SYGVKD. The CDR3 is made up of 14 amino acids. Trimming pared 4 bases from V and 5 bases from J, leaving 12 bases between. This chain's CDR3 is CAISGGGFDQPQHF. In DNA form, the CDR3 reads TGTGCCATCAGTGGAGGTGGTTTCGATCAGCCCCAGCATTTT.

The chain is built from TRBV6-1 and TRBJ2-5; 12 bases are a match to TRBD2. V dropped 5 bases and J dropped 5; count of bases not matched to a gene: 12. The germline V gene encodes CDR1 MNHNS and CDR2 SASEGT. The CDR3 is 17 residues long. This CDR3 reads CASSLGLAGTKSETQYF. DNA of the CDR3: TGTGCCAGCAGTCTCGGACTAGCGGGGACTAAAAGTGAGACCCAGTACTTC.

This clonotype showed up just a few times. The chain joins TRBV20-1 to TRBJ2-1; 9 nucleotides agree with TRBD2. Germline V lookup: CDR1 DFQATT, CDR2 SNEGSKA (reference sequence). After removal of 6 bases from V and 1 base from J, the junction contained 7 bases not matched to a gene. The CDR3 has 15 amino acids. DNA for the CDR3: TGCAGTGCCAAGCGGGGGGCTACGTCCTACAATGAGCAGTTCTTC. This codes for CSAKRGATSYNEQFF.

CDR3 sequence reads: CASSVEGGAYSPLHF. The DNA of the CDR3 is TGTGCCAGCAGCGTAGAGGGGGGGGCCTATTCACCCCTCCACTTT. This chain joins TRBV9 and TRBJ1-6; D possibly corresponds to TRBD1 (6 bases). CDR1 is SGDLS, CDR2 YYNGEE, per germline. This CDR3 contains 15 residues. Trimming stripped 0 bases from V and 8 bases from J, with 12 bases between.

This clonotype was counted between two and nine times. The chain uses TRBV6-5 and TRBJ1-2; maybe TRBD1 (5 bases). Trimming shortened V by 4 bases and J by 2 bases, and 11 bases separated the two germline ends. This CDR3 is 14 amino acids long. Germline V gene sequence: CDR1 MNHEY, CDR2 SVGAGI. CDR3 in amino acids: CASSWGSQNYGYTF. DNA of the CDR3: TGTGCCAGCAGTTGGGGCAGCCAGAACTATGGCTACACCTTC.